These T cell receptor beta chains were read from a single sample in a study of T cells in Graves' hyperthyroidism and ophthalmopathy. TCRdb independently ran MiXCR on the multiplex PCR reads; one entry per CDR3 protein. The data show around 620,000 distinct CDR3 sequences, with roughly 15% seen just once and 3.8% held by the top ten. The sequenced material came from blood. The receptors stem from a woman in her twenties or thirties with Graves' hyperthyroidism. Each CDR3 is given with its conserved first and last residue. The D gene is left open where the match is weak. Size is omitted from some rows. Given values are once, few, many or a class for expanded clones.

J | D | V | size | DNA | CDR3
TRBJ2-3 | TRBD1 | TRBV6-2/TRBV6-3 | . | TGTGCCAGCAGTCCCTACAGGGGTTTTGACTATACGCAGTATTTT | CASSPYRGFDYTQYF
TRBJ2-7 | TRBD1 | TRBV5-4 | . | TGTGCCAGCAGCTTGGCGGTGGGACAGGGACCCGCCTACGAGCAGTACTTC | CASSLAVGQGPAYEQYF
TRBJ2-7 | TRBD1 | TRBV7-9 | . | TGTGCCAGCAGCGACACAGGGGGCGCGAACGAGCAGTACTTC | CASSDTGGANEQYF
TRBJ2-1 | TRBD1 | TRBV11-2 | . | TGTGCCAGCAGCTTCCGACAGGGCTACAATGAGCAGTTCTTC | CASSFRQGYNEQFF
TRBJ1-6 | TRBD1 | TRBV3-1 | many | TGTGCCAGCAGCCTTCGGGACAGGGCCTATAATTCACCCCTCCACTTT | CASSLRDRAYNSPLHF
TRBJ1-1 | . | TRBV11-3 | many | TGTGCCAGCAGCCCCCATCGGGGTAACACTGAAGCTTTCTTT | CASSPHRGNTEAFF
TRBJ1-1 | . | TRBV28 | many | TGTGCCAGCAGTTCGGCTCAGGGTGTGGAAGCTTTCTTT | CASSSAQGVEAFF
TRBJ2-5 | TRBD1 | TRBV30 | many | TGTGCCTTTTTGACAGGGGGCTTGGAGACCCAGTACTTC | CAFLTGGLETQYF
TRBJ1-5 | . | TRBV20-1 | many | TGCAGTGCTAGAGTGGCTGGGACTAGCGGCAATCAGCCCCAGCATTTT | CSARVAGTSGNQPQHF
TRBJ2-3 | . | TRBV10-3 | many | TGTGCCATCAGTGAGCCCCAGGTCACAGATACGCAGTATTTT | CAISEPQVTDTQYF
TRBJ2-2 | TRBD2 | TRBV29-1 | . | TGCAGCGTGGGACTAGCGGGAGGCCTGGGCACCGGGGAGCTGTTTTTT | CSVGLAGGLGTGELFF
TRBJ2-5 | . | TRBV13 | many | TGTGCCAGCAGCTTAAATTCGGCAGGGACGGAGACCCAGTACTTC | CASSLNSAGTETQYF
TRBJ1-5 | TRBD1 | TRBV30 | . | TGTGCCTGGAGTAGAGGACGAGGGGGGGACAGGGAAGATCAGCCCCAGCATTTT | CAWSRGRGGDREDQPQHF
TRBJ2-1 | TRBD2 | TRBV7-2 | . | TGTGCCAGCAGCTCTAGCGGGGCGTTCAATGAGCAGTTCTTC | CASSSSGAFNEQFF
TRBJ2-7 | TRBD1 | TRBV3-1 | . | TGTGCCAGCAGCCAAGATGGACCAGGGGGTTACCCCTACGAGCAGTACTTC | CASSQDGPGGYPYEQYF